Shown below are 9 T cell receptor beta chains from a single sample sequenced in a study of tumor and adjacent non-tumor tissue in lung cancer. RNA was extracted from bulk tissue without any cell sorting. The library came from three nested PCR rounds adapted from ARM-PCR protocols. Each CDR3 protein is one row after TCRdb ran MiXCR on the multiplex PCR reads. The repertoire holds 200,000 to 250,000 distinct CDR3 sequences, with about 76% as singletons. The material sequenced was lung tumor tissue. Receptors originate from a man in his sixties with non-small cell lung cancer.

With regard to this clonotype: A much larger clone sits a single nucleotide away, making a read error possible. This sequence joins TRBV6-5 and TRBJ1-1; D is unclear. This CDR3 has 13 amino acids. The germline gives CDR1 MNHEY, CDR2 SVGAGI. The CDR3 protein is CASSYSGNTEASF. As DNA, the CDR3 is TGTGCCAGCAGTTACTCAGGGAACACTGAAGCTTCCTTT.

The J gene is TRBJ2-1, the V gene TRBV4-2; TRBD1 matches at 12 bases. The CDR3 loop spans 15 amino acids. V shed 5 bases, J shed 5 bases, and the junction held 4 bases outside the gene matches. Germline loops: CDR1 LGHNA, CDR2 YNFKEQ. CDR3 sequence: CASSGGQGADNEQFF. CDR3 nucleotides: TGTGCCAGCAGCGGGGGACAGGGGGCCGACAATGAGCAGTTCTTC.

The chain is built from TRBV20-1 and TRBJ2-7; 9 nucleotides align to TRBD1. Germline loops: CDR1 DFQATT, CDR2 SNEGSKA (reference sequence). The CDR3 runs to 13 residues. In DNA form, the CDR3 reads TGCAGAGCTTCAGGACAGGGGCACTATGAGCAGTACTTC. Protein sequence: CRASGQGHYEQYF.

The chain joins TRBV6-5 to TRBJ2-1; 9 bases are shared with TRBD2. The V gene's germline CDR1 is MNHEY and CDR2 SVGAGI. V lost 0 bases and J lost 9; bases outside the gene matches: 6. The CDR3 spans 15 residues. The CDR3 DNA sequence: TGTGCCAGCAGTTACTCTCGGCTAGCGGGACGTGAGCAGTTCTTC. It yields the protein CASSYSRLAGREQFF.

With regard to this clonotype: Relative to the germline gene, one junction end is altered; a read error may explain this. This sequence joins TRBV12-3 or TRBV12-4 and TRBJ2-1; a weak D match, TRBD1 (5 bases). The CDR3 is 15 amino acids. CDR3 sequence (DNA): TGTGCCAGCAGTTTAGAAAGGGCAGGGATCAATGAGCACTTCTTC. Its protein product is CASSLERAGINEHFF.

This chain uses TRBV5-1 with TRBJ2-1, with D possibly matching TRBD1 (5 bases). The CDR3 runs to 15 residues. Per the germline V gene, CDR1 is SGHRS and CDR2 is YFSETQ. V lost 0 bases to trimming and J lost 5 bases, with 12 bases between them. CDR3 in amino acids: CASSLGVGANNEQFF. CDR3 in DNA: TGCGCCAGCAGCTTGGGTGTAGGGGCCAACAATGAGCAGTTCTTC. Complete variable domain (other parts from reference TRBV5-1 and TRBJ2-1): KAGVTQTPRYLIKTRGQQVTLSCSPISGHRSVSWYQQTPGQGLQFLFEYFSETQRNKGNFPGRFSGRQFSNSRSEMNVSTLELGDSALYLCASSLGVGANNEQFFGPGTRLTVL.

The chain recombines TRBV5-4 with TRBJ2-7, with D hard to call. The CDR3 spans 14 residues. V was trimmed by 4 bases and J by 5 bases, leaving 16 bases between them. Germline V gene lookup returns CDR1 SGHNT and CDR2 YYREEE (reference sequence). CDR3 residues: CASSPRLIRHEQYF. CDR3 nucleotides: TGTGCCAGCAGCCCCAGGCTGATTCGGCACGAGCAGTACTTC.

As concerns this clonotype: A much larger clone sits a single nucleotide away, making a read error possible. The chain carries TRBV5-6 and TRBJ2-3, with TRBD1 matching 10 bases. The V gene's germline CDR1 is SGHDT and CDR2 YYEEEE. This CDR3 spans 15 amino acids. CDR3 bases: TGTGTCAGCAGCAGCCGGGACAGGGGAATAGATACGCAGTATTTT. It yields the protein CVSSSRDRGIDTQYF.

Many counts were recorded for this clonotype. The genes are TRBV6-2 or TRBV6-3 and TRBJ2-1, with D tentatively TRBD2 (5 bases). V lost 5 bases and J lost 6, with 17 bases in between. CDR1 and CDR2 from the germline V gene are MNHEY and SVGEGT. The length of the CDR3 is 15 residues. As DNA, the CDR3 is TGTGCCAGCAGTCTACGAGGGCTAGGTGGCAATGAGCAGTTCTTC. It specifies CASSLRGLGGNEQFF.